The TCR beta chain described here comes from a study of blood T cell repertoires in COVID-19. As for the study in general: Donors in the United States, Italy and Spain gave samples during acute or convalescent COVID-19. T cells, B-cell-depleted T cells, or PBMCs provided the cDNA or gDNA that served as material.

Original analysis: Amplification of reference gene primers provided the estimated nucleated cell counts. Some clones are missing from TCRdb's copy, which holds only in-frame ones; the method was immunoSEQ multiplex PCR. The V and J calls and the clone size are those of that table, but D and trimming were determined from the DNA. The sample gives about 330,000 clones, over 75% of which show up once; roughly 4% is in the top ten. This CDR3 is built from 15 residues. CDR1 is MNHEY and CDR2 is SVGAGI in the germline V gene. The V and J ends lost 7 bases and 2 bases, in that order; junction bases with no gene match: 7.

The chain links TRBV6-5 to TRBJ2-1; 8 nucleotides align to TRBD2. The clonotype comes from a woman between 50 and 59 years old with active or convalescent COVID-19. Sequencing input: peripheral blood. CDR3 DNA: TGTGCCAGCACCCCCTCGGGGGGGACCTACAATGAGCAGTTCTTC. Amino acid sequence: CASTPSGGTYNEQFF.